The next 5 T cell receptor beta chains were all read from a single sample in a study of vaccination and CD4 T cells after COVID-19. Cultured CD4+ T-cell DNA underwent Oncomine TCR Beta short-read sequencing. TCRdb passed the PCR reads through MiXCR, listing each CDR3 protein once. The data contain 25,000 or so distinct CDR3 sequences, around a third of them seen just once; the ten biggest clones take up 3% to 4%. These TCRs are of unknown antigen specificity. Described time point: late sampling 161 to 241 days after vaccination in three convalescent patients. This sample's treatment: roughly ten-day PBMC culture with coronavirus spike peptide pools or control peptides (ViraFEST assay). Sample: CD4+ T cells from blood, cultured in vitro, taken about 7 months after SARS-CoV-2 vaccination. These receptors were obtained from a human donor who had recovered from COVID-19.

The genes are TRBV5-4 and TRBJ2-7, with 7 nucleotides matching TRBD2. CDR3 length: 13 amino acids. Germline values: CDR1 SGHNT, CDR2 YYREEE (reference sequence). Trimming cost V 4 bases and J 5 bases; bases outside gene matches: 6. The CDR3 DNA follows: TGTGCCAGCAGCATGACTAGCATCCACGAGCAGTACTTC. Amino acids: CASSMTSIHEQYF. Combining the CDR3 with reference TRBV5-4 and TRBJ2-7 gives the whole variable domain ETGVTQSPTHLIKTRGQQVTLRCSSQSGHNTVSWYQQALGQGPQFIFQYYREEENGRGNFPPRFSGLQFPNYSSELNVNALELDDSALYLCASSMTSIHEQYFGPGTRLTVT.

The chain is built from TRBV2 and TRBJ2-7; 8 bases are shared with TRBD1. J was trimmed by 7 bases and V by 9 bases; bases with no gene match: 11. Germline V gene sequence: CDR1 SNHLY, CDR2 FYNNEI. This CDR3 has 13 residues. The CDR3 sequence: CASFGQGGGEQYF. In DNA form, the CDR3 reads TGTGCCAGTTTTGGACAGGGCGGTGGGGAGCAGTACTTC.

This clonotype was counted only a few times. This sequence joins TRBV1 and TRBJ2-5; the DNA was not compared with TRBD1, the D call given in the table. TRBV1 is annotated as a pseudogene. The CDR3 spans 13 residues. CDR3 protein: CTSSRLGAETQYF. In DNA, the CDR3 is TGCACCAGCAGCCGACTAGGCGCCGAGACCCAGTACTTC.

This clonotype is categorized as medium-sized (0.01 to 0.1%). The chain employs TRBV4-1 and TRBJ1-2; 8 nucleotides line up with TRBD1. Germline V CDR1 and CDR2: MGHRA, YSYEKL. The junction had 3 bases not matched to a gene; V was cut back by 1 base and J by 5 bases. The CDR3 has 14 residues. DNA of the CDR3: TGCGCCAGCAGCCAAGCTACAGGGGGGTATGGCTACACCTTC. Translation gives CASSQATGGYGYTF.

This clonotype was observed a handful of times. This chain uses TRBV25-1 with TRBJ2-5, with TRBD2 identical over 12 bases. This CDR3 comprises 15 residues. Germline trimming cut 5 bases from V and 3 bases from J; bases unmatched to any gene: 4. Looked up from germline, CDR1 is MGHDK and CDR2 is SYGVNS. This CDR3 is CASSPLAGGEETQYF. CDR3 bases: TGTGCCAGCAGTCCCCTAGCGGGAGGGGAAGAGACCCAGTACTTC.